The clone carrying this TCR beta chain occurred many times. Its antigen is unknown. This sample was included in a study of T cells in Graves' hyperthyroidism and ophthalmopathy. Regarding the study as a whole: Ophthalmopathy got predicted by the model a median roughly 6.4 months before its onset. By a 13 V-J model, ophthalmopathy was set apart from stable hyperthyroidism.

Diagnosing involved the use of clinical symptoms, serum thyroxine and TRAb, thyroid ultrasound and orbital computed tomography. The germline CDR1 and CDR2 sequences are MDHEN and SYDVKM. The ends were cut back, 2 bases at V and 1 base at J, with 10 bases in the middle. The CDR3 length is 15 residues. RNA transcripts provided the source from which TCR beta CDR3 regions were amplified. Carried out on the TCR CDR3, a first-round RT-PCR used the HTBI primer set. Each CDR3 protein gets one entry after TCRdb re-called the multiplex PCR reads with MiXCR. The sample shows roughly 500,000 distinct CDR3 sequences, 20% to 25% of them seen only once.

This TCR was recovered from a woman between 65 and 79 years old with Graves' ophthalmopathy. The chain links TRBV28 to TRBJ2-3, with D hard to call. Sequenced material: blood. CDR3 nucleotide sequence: TGTGCCAGCAGTTTAAGGAATGGGGGCACAGATACGCAGTATTTT. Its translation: CASSLRNGGTDTQYF. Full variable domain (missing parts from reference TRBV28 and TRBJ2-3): DVKVTQSSRYLVKRTGEKVFLECVQDMDHENMFWYRQDPGLGLRLIYFSYDVKMKEKGDIPEGYSVSREKKERFSLILESASTNQTSMYLCASSLRNGGTDTQYFGPGTRLTVL.